This passage covers 23 T cell receptor beta chains from one sample sequenced in a study of OX40 agonist ivuxolimab in advanced cancers. The library was prepared using the immunoSEQ multiplex PCR assay. TCRdb carries this immuneACCESS record with in-frame sequences only. Its versions omit some clonotypes, under half of them owing to an unresolved V gene in the studies checked, with the rest unexplained. In all, the sample holds 90,000 to 130,000 clones, and approximately 89% of those were seen once. About 0.28% of the sample is in the top ten clones. The source was CD4+ or CD8+ T cells sorted from blood, collected in a trial of the OX40 agonist ivuxolimab. These TCRs come from an adult with an advanced solid tumor such as melanoma, head and neck, liver or kidney cancer.

V and J are TRBV15 and TRBJ2-5; D is unresolved. With 0 bases removed from V and 1 base from J, the gap between germline ends came to 6 bases. The germline CDR1 and CDR2 sequences are LNHNV and YYDKDF (reference sequence). The CDR3 totals 14 residues. CDR3 DNA sequence: TGTGCCACCAGCAGAGATATTGCCCAAGAGACCCAGTACTTC. Protein: CATSRDIAQETQYF. The full variable domain, completed using reference TRBV15 and TRBJ2-5, is DAMVIQNPRYQVTQFGKPVTLSCSQTLNHNVMYWYQQKSSQAPKLLFHYYDKDFNNEADTPDNFQSRRPNTSFCFLDIRSPGLGDTAMYLCATSRDIAQETQYFGPGTRLLVL.

V gene TRBV19 combines with J gene TRBJ1-1, with 9 nucleotides matching TRBD1. Germline V gene lookup returns CDR1 LNHDA and CDR2 SQIVND (reference sequence). Trimming at V came to 4 bases and at J to 3 bases, leaving 6 bases not matched to a gene. The CDR3 covers 15 residues. The CDR3 protein is CASSRGDRDDTEAFF. The CDR3 DNA reads as TGTGCCAGTAGTAGAGGGGACAGGGACGACACTGAAGCTTTCTTT. The full variable domain, in which reference TRBV19 and TRBJ1-1 provide the parts outside the CDR3, is DGGITQSPKYLFRKEGQNVTLSCEQNLNHDAMYWYRQDPGQGLRLIYYSQIVNDFQKGDIAEGYSVSREKKESFPLTVTSAQKNPTAFYLCASSRGDRDDTEAFFGQGTRLTVV.

This clone occurred a few times. As DNA, the CDR3 is TGTGCCAGCAGTTACAGAGGGTTCTATAATTCACCCCTCCACTTT. Its translation: CASSYRGFYNSPLHF. This chain joins TRBV6-5 and TRBJ1-6, with D uncertain. Germline V CDR1 and CDR2: MNHEY, SVGAGI. Trimming left V 2 bases short and J 3 bases short, with 8 bases between. This CDR3 comprises 15 residues.

This clone has a handful of counts. CDR3 DNA sequence: TGTGCCTGGGGTGAGGGGGTGGCAGATACGCAGTATTTT. Its translation: CAWGEGVADTQYF. V usage is TRBV30 and J usage is TRBJ2-3; D is possibly TRBD1 (6 bases). Trimming took 5 bases from V and 4 from J, leaving 13 bases between them. This CDR3 comprises 13 residues. Germline V gives CDR1 GTSNPN, CDR2 SVGIG (reference sequence).

The V gene is TRBV21-1, the J gene TRBJ1-1. TRBV21-1 is reported as a pseudogene. The CDR3 consists of 13 residues. CDR3 nucleotides: TGTGCCAGCAGGGAGCCCGGGAGCACTGAAGCTTTCTTT. Its translation is CASREPGSTEAFF.

The rearrangement joins TRBV11-2 to TRBJ2-2; unclear D gene. This CDR3 is 16 amino acids long. Germline V CDR1 and CDR2: SGHAT, FQNNGV. The V and J ends lost 3 bases and 0 bases respectively, with 11 bases between them. CDR3 amino acids: CASSLGHPSNTGELFF. DNA of the CDR3: TGTGCCAGCAGCTTGGGTCACCCCTCGAACACCGGGGAGCTGTTTTTT.

The rearrangement joins TRBV7-9 to TRBJ1-1; 9 bases line up with TRBD1. CDR1 is SEHNR, CDR2 FQNEAQ, per germline (reference sequence). There are 15 residues in the CDR3. Losses at the gene ends were 5 bases for V and 1 base for J; bases not matched to a gene: 5. The chain's CDR3 is CASSKTGGENTEAFF. The CDR3 coding sequence is TGTGCCAGCAGCAAGACAGGGGGAGAGAACACTGAAGCTTTCTTT.

The rearrangement links TRBV11-2 to TRBJ2-5; D possibly corresponds to TRBD1 (5 bases). CDR1 is SGHAT, CDR2 FQNNGV, per germline. Trimming shortened V by 5 bases and J by 1 base, and 11 bases separated the two germline ends. The CDR3 length is 14 residues. The CDR3 DNA reads TGTGCCAGCAGCCCGCAGGGTCTCCAAGAGACCCAGTACTTC. Translated: CASSPQGLQETQYF.

This chain links TRBV28 with TRBJ2-2; D call uncertain. Trimming took 5 bases from V and 2 from J, leaving 24 bases between them. Germline assignment: CDR1 MDHEN and CDR2 SYDVKM. The CDR3 runs to 19 residues. The CDR3 region is CASSPLVRRIGKNTGELFF. The DNA of the CDR3 is TGTGCCAGCAGTCCCCTGGTACGAAGGATAGGTAAAAACACCGGGGAGCTGTTTTTT. The full variable domain, with the rest looked up from reference TRBV28 and TRBJ2-2, is DVKVTQSSRYLVKRTGEKVFLECVQDMDHENMFWYRQDPGLGLRLIYFSYDVKMKEKGDIPEGYSVSREKKERFSLILESASTNQTSMYLCASSPLVRRIGKNTGELFFGEGSRLTVL.

The CDR3 loop reads CASSLTGGDTDTQYF. In DNA form, the CDR3 reads TGTGCCAGCAGCTTGACGGGAGGGGACACAGATACGCAGTATTTT. The chain recombines TRBV11-2 with TRBJ2-3; 8 nucleotides agree with TRBD2. The CDR3 has 15 residues. The junction had 4 bases not matched to a gene; V was cut back by 3 bases and J by 2 bases. Looked up from germline, CDR1 is SGHAT and CDR2 is FQNNGV.

This clone occurred a few times. CDR3 bases: TGTGCCAGCTCACCCTCCTCTTCTGGAAAACTGTTTTTT. Encoded protein: CASSPSSSGKLFF. This chain joins TRBV18 and TRBJ1-4; D remains unclear. Germline CDR1 is KGHSH and CDR2 is LQKENI. Trimming cost V 3 bases and J 10 bases, with 12 bases left between them. The CDR3 contains 13 residues.

The V gene is TRBV4-3, the J gene TRBJ1-1; weak D call: TRBD1 (6 bases). The CDR3 is 14 amino acids. Trimming cost V 0 bases and J 7 bases, with 12 bases left between them. Germline V gene lookup returns CDR1 LGHNA and CDR2 YSLEER. The CDR3 protein is CASSQDYRGREAFF. DNA of the CDR3: TGCGCCAGCAGCCAAGATTATCGGGGGCGTGAAGCTTTCTTT.

CDR3 amino acids: CASSVFGRGETQYF. The CDR3, as DNA: TGTGCCAGCAGCGTGTTTGGGAGAGGAGAGACCCAGTACTTC. This chain links TRBV9 with TRBJ2-5; possible D gene TRBD2, 5 bases. Germline values: CDR1 SGDLS, CDR2 YYNGEE. Trimming left V 2 bases short and J 4 bases short, with 12 bases between. The length of the CDR3 is 14 residues.

This chain uses TRBV5-6 with TRBJ2-1, with TRBD1 identical over 12 bases. Germline V CDR1 and CDR2: SGHDT, YYEEEE. This CDR3 is built from 17 residues. V shed 4 bases, J shed 0 bases, and the junction held 5 bases outside the gene matches. CDR3 region: CASSPGTGGRSYNEQFF. The CDR3 DNA reads as TGTGCCAGCAGCCCCGGGACAGGGGGCCGCTCCTACAATGAGCAGTTCTTC.

This rearrangement joins TRBV11-3 to TRBJ1-3; maybe TRBD1 (5 bases). Trimming pared 5 bases from V and 0 bases from J, leaving 8 bases between. The CDR3 length is 14 residues. In germline, CDR1 is SGHNT, CDR2 YENEEA. CDR3 nucleotides: TGTGCCAGCAGCGAGACAGTCTCTGGAAACACCATATATTTT. It yields the protein CASSETVSGNTIYF.

This sequence joins TRBV7-8 and TRBJ2-3; D gene ambiguous. The CDR3 spans 13 residues. V lost 2 bases and J lost 6, with 9 bases in between. Germline-derived CDR1 and CDR2 are SGHVS and FQNEAQ. This CDR3 reads CASSLSLGDTQYF. The CDR3 DNA sequence: TGTGCCAGCAGCTTAAGTTTGGGCGATACGCAGTATTTT.

The table lists this clone with a few counts. The chain couples TRBV19 to TRBJ2-7; TRBD1 matches at 8 bases. The CDR3 has 12 amino acids. CDR1 and CDR2 from the germline V gene are LNHDA and SQIVND (reference sequence). The ends lost 6 bases at V and 5 bases at J; junction bases unmatched: 3. CDR3 DNA: TGTGCCAGTAGCCGGACAGGGAACGAGCAGTACTTC. Translation gives CASSRTGNEQYF.

This rearrangement joins TRBV11-2 to TRBJ1-1; TRBD1 might be the D (5 bases). Trimming took off 8 bases at V and 0 bases at J, with 16 bases between the two ends. The CDR3 contains 15 residues. Germline-derived CDR1 and CDR2 are SGHAT and FQNNGV. For the CDR3, the DNA is TGTGCCAGCGGGGCGGGACGGACCATGAACACTGAAGCTTTCTTT. It yields the protein CASGAGRTMNTEAFF.

The chain combines TRBV7-2 with TRBJ2-7; 10 bases match TRBD2. The CDR3 has 14 amino acids. Germline V gives CDR1 SGHTA, CDR2 FQGNSA. With V trimmed by 3 bases and J by 5 bases, 4 bases remained unmatched. CDR3 DNA sequence: TGTGCCAGCAGCTTGGCCCTAGCGGGGGACGAGCAGTACTTC. Its translation: CASSLALAGDEQYF.

V usage is TRBV19 and J usage is TRBJ2-1, with TRBD2 identical over 9 bases. This CDR3 contains 15 residues. Germline-derived CDR1 and CDR2 are LNHDA and SQIVND (reference sequence). V was pared by 4 bases and J by 6 bases, with 7 bases of the junction left unmatched. DNA for the CDR3: TGTGCCAGTAGTACCCCTAGCGGGGCGCGCAATGAGCAGTTCTTC. Amino acids: CASSTPSGARNEQFF.

The chain carries TRBV7-9 and TRBJ1-2; unclear D gene. Germline CDR1 is SEHNR and CDR2 is FQNEAQ (reference sequence). The CDR3 spans 16 residues. With 5 bases removed from V and 3 bases from J, the gap between germline ends came to 19 bases. The CDR3 protein is CASSPPGKAGDYGYTF. The CDR3 DNA sequence: TGTGCCAGCAGCCCACCGGGGAAGGCGGGCGACTATGGCTACACCTTC. The complete variable domain, with remaining parts taken from reference TRBV7-9 and TRBJ1-2, reads DTGVSQNPRHKITKRGQNVTFRCDPISEHNRLYWYRQTLGQGPEFLTYFQNEAQLEKSRLLSDRFSAERPKGSFSTLEIQRTEQGDSAMYLCASSPPGKAGDYGYTFGSGTRLTVV.

This clone was seen a few times. The chain uses TRBV15 and TRBJ1-1; D perhaps matches TRBD1 (5 bases). Germline CDR1 and CDR2: LNHNV and YYDKDF (reference sequence). This CDR3 contains 15 residues. Trimming removed 3 bases from V and 1 base from J, with 12 bases in between. DNA for the CDR3: TGTGCCACCAGCAGCGGGGCGGGGAAGAACACTGAAGCTTTCTTT. It encodes CATSSGAGKNTEAFF.

V and J are TRBV7-9 and TRBJ2-2; 9 bases fit TRBD1. Per germline, CDR1 SEHNR and CDR2 FQNEAQ (reference sequence). The junction had 11 bases not matched to a gene; V was cut back by 5 bases and J by 7 bases. The CDR3 covers 16 residues. The chain's CDR3 is CASSVTGTGLIGELFF. The DNA for the CDR3 is TGTGCCAGCAGCGTTACCGGGACAGGGCTCATCGGGGAGCTGTTTTTT.